These 13 T cell receptor beta chains came from one sample sequenced in a study of T cell clonality in common variable immunodeficiency. Only in-frame clones appear in the TCRdb table, and some are missing; sequencing was by immunoSEQ multiplex PCR. The table lists 45,000 to 55,000 clones, with no singletons. Input material: peripheral blood mononuclear cells. Receptors were obtained from a person between 18 and 75 years old in good health.

The table lists this clone with many counts. The CDR3 end falls 3 residues outside the read, so it is completed with the germline J gene. The J gene is TRBJ1-1, the V gene TRBV27; a possible D gene is TRBD1 (6 bases). V was clipped by 7 bases and J by 7 bases, with 16 bases between them. This CDR3 comprises 13 residues. CDR1 and CDR2 (germline): MNHEY, SMNVEV (reference sequence). Partial CDR3 DNA: TGTGCCAGCACCACCCCTGGGACACTTGAA. Its translation: CASTTPGTLE. The CDR3 in its entirety is CASTTPGTLEAFF.

In its sample, this clone was seen a few times. The read ends 3 residues early relative to the CDR3; the germline J gene fills the gap. The gene calls are TRBV7-9 and TRBJ2-7, with a possible D match to TRBD1 (6 bases). The CDR3 is made up of 13 amino acids. From germline, CDR1 is SEHNR and CDR2 FQNEAQ (reference sequence). The V gene lost 5 bases and the J gene lost 4 bases, with 12 bases spanning the gap. Here the CDR3 reads CASSVPQGYEQYF. Incomplete CDR3 DNA: TGTGCCAGCAGCGTACCACAGGGTTACGAG. Full variable domain (outside the CDR3, taken from reference TRBV7-9 and TRBJ2-7): DTGVSQNPRHKITKRGQNVTFRCDPISEHNRLYWYRQTLGQGPEFLTYFQNEAQLEKSRLLSDRFSAERPKGSFSTLEIQRTEQGDSAMYLCASSVPQGYEQYFGPGTRLTVT.

This clone has at least ten counts. Sequencing ends 3 residues short of the CDR3 end; the germline J gene provides the rest. The V and J genes are TRBV6-1 and TRBJ2-3, with 12 bases aligning to TRBD2. CDR3 length: 17 residues. After removal of 1 base from V and 2 bases from J, the junction contained 4 bases not matched to a gene. From germline, CDR1 is MNHNS and CDR2 SASEGT. This CDR3 is CASSEVGTSGPTDTQYF. The CDR3 bases that were read are TGTGCCAGCAGTGAAGTCGGGACTAGCGGGCCCACAGATACG.

About this clone itself: The read stops 3 residues short of the end of the CDR3; the missing end is completed from the germline J gene. The chain uses TRBV10-2 and TRBJ2-1, with D perhaps matching TRBD1 (6 bases). Trimming pared 6 bases from V and 0 bases from J, leaving 6 bases between. The CDR3 has 13 amino acids. Germline CDR1 is WSHSY and CDR2 is SAAADI. The DNA read from the CDR3 is TGCGCCAGCAGGGACAGCTCCTACAATGAG. Protein sequence: CASRDSSYNE. The CDR3 in full is CASRDSSYNEQFF.

This clone was detected many times. The observed sequence ends 3 residues before the CDR3 terminus, with the missing tail filled in from the germline J gene. The chain carries TRBV20-1 and TRBJ1-2, with D possibly TRBD1 on 6 matching bases. Germline lookup yields CDR1 DFQATT and CDR2 SNEGSKA (reference sequence). V lost 0 bases and J 7 bases, leaving 15 bases between the germline ends. The CDR3 contains 14 residues. The CDR3 DNA, read in part, is TGCAGTGCTAGAGAATTAGGGGGGGCGGGTGGC. This translates into CSARELGGAGG. The complete CDR3 protein is CSARELGGAGGYTF.

The table lists this clone with many counts. The CDR3 goes on 3 residues after the read ends, and that part is filled in from the germline J gene. This chain uses TRBV20-1 with TRBJ2-7, with D maybe TRBD1 (6 bases). CDR3 length: 14 residues. Looked up from germline, CDR1 is DFQATT and CDR2 is SNEGSKA (reference sequence). V lost 1 base to trimming and J lost 2 bases, with 12 bases between them. The covered CDR3 bases are TGCAGTGCTAGAGTAACAGGGCCTACCTACGAG. It yields the protein CSARVTGPTYE. The complete CDR3 reads CSARVTGPTYEQYF.

At least ten counts were recorded for this clone. The CDR3 goes on 3 residues after the read ends, and that part is filled in from the germline J gene. This chain connects TRBV20-1 to TRBJ2-5, with TRBD1 matching 7 bases. CDR1 and CDR2 from the germline V gene are DFQATT and SNEGSKA (reference sequence). The CDR3 consists of 13 residues. V lost 5 bases, J lost 2 bases, and 5 bases stayed unmatched. The DNA read from the CDR3 is TGCAGTGCTGGATCAGGGGGACAAGAGACC. Translated, it gives CSAGSGGQET. The entire CDR3 sequence reads CSAGSGGQETQYF.

This clone was picked up many times. Read coverage stops 3 residues before the CDR3 terminus; the germline J gene supplies the remainder. This chain uses TRBV5-1 with TRBJ1-2; maybe TRBD1 (5 bases). The CDR3 covers 14 residues. CDR1 and CDR2 from the germline V gene are SGHRS and YFSETQ. V lost 4 bases and J 7 bases, leaving 17 bases between the germline ends. The chain's CDR3 is CASSPGEGRGGYTF. The DNA read from the CDR3 is TGCGCCAGCAGCCCGGGAGAGGGAAGGGGTGGC.

This clone was counted many times. The read comes to an end 3 residues before the CDR3 does, leaving the germline J gene to fill in the end. This sequence joins TRBV5-1 and TRBJ2-5; perhaps TRBD1 as D (5 bases). Between the trimmed V and J ends, which lost 0 bases and 3 bases, there was a span of 9 bases. This CDR3 contains 14 residues. Germline assignment: CDR1 SGHRS and CDR2 YFSETQ. Partial CDR3 DNA: TGCGCCAGCAGCTTGGCCGACAGAAAAGAGACC. Translated: CASSLADRKET. The whole CDR3 is CASSLADRKETQYF.

In this sample, this clone turned up many times. The read terminates 3 residues ahead of where the CDR3 ends, so the germline J gene completes it. V usage is TRBV7-8 and J usage is TRBJ1-5; 7 bases align to TRBD1. The CDR3 extends over 16 amino acids. After removal of 4 bases from V and 9 bases from J, the junction contained 15 bases not matched to a gene. Germline assignment: CDR1 SGHVS and CDR2 FQNEAQ. The chain's CDR3 is CASSSYRGGGFGPQHF. The DNA read from the CDR3 is TGTGCCAGCAGCTCCTACAGGGGAGGAGGATTCGGGCCC.

In its sample, this clone was seen many times. The CDR3 end is not reached by the read, which stops 3 residues before it; the germline J gene fills it in. The genes are TRBV18 and TRBJ1-3; a possible D gene is TRBD1 (5 bases). The CDR3 runs to 16 residues. Germline V lookup: CDR1 KGHSH, CDR2 LQKENI. Trimming left V 3 bases short and J 0 bases short, with 12 bases between. The sequenced CDR3 bases are TGTGCCAGCTCACCGACAGCAGACAGCTCTGGAAACACC. Translating gives CASSPTADSSGNT. The whole CDR3 is CASSPTADSSGNTIYF.

This clone showed up many times. The sequence runs out 3 residues before the end of the CDR3; the remainder is reconstructed from the germline J gene. This chain connects TRBV19 to TRBJ1-1; D is ambiguous. The V gene's germline CDR1 is LNHDA and CDR2 SQIVND (reference sequence). This CDR3 is built from 12 residues. Trimming pared 1 base from V and 5 bases from J, leaving 5 bases between. The CDR3 protein is CASSIGQTEAFF. Partial CDR3 DNA: TGTGCCAGTAGTATAGGGCAGACTGAA. Based on the CDR3 plus reference TRBV19 and TRBJ1-1, the full variable domain is DGGITQSPKYLFRKEGQNVTLSCEQNLNHDAMYWYRQDPGQGLRLIYYSQIVNDFQKGDIAEGYSVSREKKESFPLTVTSAQKNPTAFYLCASSIGQTEAFFGQGTRLTVV.

This clone was recorded many times. From the germline J gene comes the end of the CDR3, since the read stops 3 residues before it. The genes are TRBV5-1 and TRBJ1-5; no clear D gene. This CDR3 spans 15 amino acids. Deletions cut 0 bases from V and 2 bases from J, with 9 bases between. Germline loops: CDR1 SGHRS, CDR2 YFSETQ. Partial CDR3 DNA: TGCGCCAGCAGCTTGGAGGGTTGGGGCAATCAGCCC. Translated: CASSLEGWGNQP. The full CDR3 protein is CASSLEGWGNQPQHF.